Listed below are T cell receptor beta chains from one sample, sequenced in a study of CD8+ T cells in alopecia areata. Clones were sequenced by immunoSEQ multiplex PCR, and TCRdb holds only the in-frame ones, with some missing. The sample carries around 200,000 clones, roughly 53% recorded once. Specimen: CD8+ T cells sorted from blood, collected at week 24, from a patient treated with tofacitinib. Receptors were obtained from a human donor with alopecia areata. Each CDR3 is given with its conserved first and last residue. The D gene is left open where the match is weak. Clone size is given for some rows only: seen once, a few or many times, or a class if the clone is expanded.

V gene: TRBV7-8; clone size: .; J gene: TRBJ1-6; D gene: .; CDR3 DNA: TGTGCCAGCAGCCCCCCGCTAGGCAGGGAGTATAATTCACCCCTCCACTTT; CDR3 protein: CASSPPLGREYNSPLHF
V gene: TRBV13; clone size: .; J gene: TRBJ2-4; D gene: .; CDR3 DNA: TGTGCCAGCAGCAGGCGGGACAAACGAGACATTCAGTACTTC; CDR3 protein: CASSRRDKRDIQYF
V gene: TRBV7-8; clone size: .; J gene: TRBJ1-5; D gene: .; CDR3 DNA: TGTGCCAGCAGACGCGGAGGTCAGTTAAATCAGCCCCAGCATTTT; CDR3 protein: CASRRGGQLNQPQHF
V gene: TRBV7-9; clone size: .; J gene: TRBJ2-5; D gene: .; CDR3 DNA: TGTGCCAGCAGCTTAGGGAGACACCAAGAGACCCAGTACTTC; CDR3 protein: CASSLGRHQETQYF
V gene: TRBV30; clone size: .; J gene: TRBJ1-2; D gene: TRBD1; CDR3 DNA: TGTGCCTGGAGTGACCTGGGACAGGGGGCGGGCTATGGCTACACCTTC; CDR3 protein: CAWSDLGQGAGYGYTF
V gene: TRBV9; clone size: .; J gene: TRBJ1-6; D gene: .; CDR3 DNA: TGTGCCAGCAGCGTAGGCGGCAGCCGTAATTCACCCCTCCACTTT; CDR3 protein: CASSVGGSRNSPLHF
V gene: TRBV7-3; clone size: few; J gene: TRBJ1-6; D gene: .; CDR3 DNA: TGTGCCAGCAGCTTAAATCCCCGTGATTCACCCCTCCACTTT; CDR3 protein: CASSLNPRDSPLHF
V gene: TRBV6-4; clone size: few; J gene: TRBJ2-6; D gene: .; CDR3 DNA: TGTGCCAGCAGTCAGGGCTCTGGGGCCAACGTCCTGACTTTC; CDR3 protein: CASSQGSGANVLTF
V gene: TRBV14; clone size: once; J gene: TRBJ2-5; D gene: TRBD1; CDR3 DNA: TGTGCCAGCAGCCCCTTCGGACAGGGAGCAGGGGAGACCCAGTACTTC; CDR3 protein: CASSPFGQGAGETQYF
V gene: TRBV5-6; clone size: few; J gene: TRBJ2-1; D gene: TRBD2; CDR3 DNA: TGTGCCAGCAGCGCCCCGGGACTAGGCGTCAATGAGCAGTTCTTC; CDR3 protein: CASSAPGLGVNEQFF
V gene: TRBV30; clone size: .; J gene: TRBJ2-7; D gene: .; CDR3 DNA: TGTGCCTGCCGGGCAGGCGAAAAGGTCTACGAGCAGTACTTC; CDR3 protein: CACRAGEKVYEQYF
V gene: TRBV2; clone size: .; J gene: TRBJ1-4; D gene: .; CDR3 DNA: TGTGCCAGCAGAGGAGTAACAACTAATGAAAAACTGTTTTTT; CDR3 protein: CASRGVTTNEKLFF
V gene: TRBV6-1; clone size: .; J gene: TRBJ2-3; D gene: TRBD2; CDR3 DNA: TGTGCCAGCAGCCCGGGGGGGCCTGCAGATACGCAGTATTTT; CDR3 protein: CASSPGGPADTQYF
V gene: TRBV15; clone size: .; J gene: TRBJ2-7; D gene: .; CDR3 DNA: TGTGCCACCAGCAGTCCCGGGACCACCTACGAGCAGTACTTC; CDR3 protein: CATSSPGTTYEQYF
V gene: TRBV27; clone size: .; J gene: TRBJ2-3; D gene: TRBD2; CDR3 DNA: TGTGCCAGCAGCGAACCGGGAGGGGAGACAGATACGCAGTATTTT; CDR3 protein: CASSEPGGETDTQYF
V gene: TRBV30; clone size: .; J gene: TRBJ2-3; D gene: TRBD2; CDR3 DNA: TGTGCCTGGAGTGTTGCGGGGGGGACAGATACGCAGTATTTT; CDR3 protein: CAWSVAGGTDTQYF
V gene: TRBV5-6; clone size: .; J gene: TRBJ2-6; D gene: .; CDR3 DNA: TGTGCCAGCAGCCCCCCGGCAGGACCCTCTGGGGCCAACGTCCTGACTTTC; CDR3 protein: CASSPPAGPSGANVLTF
V gene: TRBV5-1; clone size: .; J gene: TRBJ2-1; D gene: .; CDR3 DNA: TGCGCCAGCAGCTTGCCGGCCAGGAGCCATGAGCAGTTCTTC; CDR3 protein: CASSLPARSHEQFF
V gene: TRBV12-5; clone size: .; J gene: TRBJ2-6; D gene: .; CDR3 DNA: TGTGCTAGTGGTTTGGCTCAGGGCACCAACGTCCTGACTTTC; CDR3 protein: CASGLAQGTNVLTF
V gene: TRBV30; clone size: .; J gene: TRBJ2-1; D gene: .; CDR3 DNA: TGTGCCTGGAGTGTACTCGGCTCTACTGAGCAGTTCTTC; CDR3 protein: CAWSVLGSTEQFF
V gene: TRBV2; clone size: .; J gene: TRBJ2-1; D gene: .; CDR3 DNA: TGTGCCAGCAACGGGCGGAATGAGCAGTTCTTC; CDR3 protein: CASNGRNEQFF
V gene: TRBV30; clone size: .; J gene: TRBJ2-7; D gene: .; CDR3 DNA: TGTGCCTGGAGTGCCTCCGGAGGGTTTAGTTACGAGCAGTACTTC; CDR3 protein: CAWSASGGFSYEQYF
V gene: TRBV6-1; clone size: .; J gene: TRBJ2-7; D gene: .; CDR3 DNA: TGTGCCAGCAGTGGCTGGGACGGATCCTACGAGCAGTACTTC; CDR3 protein: CASSGWDGSYEQYF
V gene: TRBV5-6; clone size: .; J gene: TRBJ2-5; D gene: TRBD2; CDR3 DNA: TGTGCCAGCAGCTTGGCGGGAGGGGAGACCCAGTACTTC; CDR3 protein: CASSLAGGETQYF
V gene: TRBV5-1; clone size: .; J gene: TRBJ2-5; D gene: TRBD1; CDR3 DNA: TGCGCCAGCAGCCGTAGTATGGACAGGCCCCAAGAGACCCAGTACTTC; CDR3 protein: CASSRSMDRPQETQYF
V gene: TRBV25-1; clone size: .; J gene: TRBJ2-5; D gene: .; CDR3 DNA: TGTGCCAGCAGCCCTAAAGAGACCCAGTACTTC; CDR3 protein: CASSPKETQYF